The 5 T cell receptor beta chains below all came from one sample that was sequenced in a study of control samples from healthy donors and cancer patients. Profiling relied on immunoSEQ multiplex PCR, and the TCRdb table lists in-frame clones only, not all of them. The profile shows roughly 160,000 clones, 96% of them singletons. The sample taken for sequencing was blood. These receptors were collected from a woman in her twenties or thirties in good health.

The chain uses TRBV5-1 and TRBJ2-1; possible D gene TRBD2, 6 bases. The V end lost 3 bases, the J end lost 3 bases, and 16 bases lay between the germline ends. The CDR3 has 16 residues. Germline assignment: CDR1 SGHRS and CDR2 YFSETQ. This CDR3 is CASSSRGSGFYNEQFF. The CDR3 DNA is TGCGCCAGCAGCTCCCGCGGTAGCGGCTTCTACAATGAGCAGTTCTTC. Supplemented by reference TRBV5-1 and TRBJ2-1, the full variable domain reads KAGVTQTPRYLIKTRGQQVTLSCSPISGHRSVSWYQQTPGQGLQFLFEYFSETQRNKGNFPGRFSGRQFSNSRSEMNVSTLELGDSALYLCASSSRGSGFYNEQFFGPGTRLTVL.

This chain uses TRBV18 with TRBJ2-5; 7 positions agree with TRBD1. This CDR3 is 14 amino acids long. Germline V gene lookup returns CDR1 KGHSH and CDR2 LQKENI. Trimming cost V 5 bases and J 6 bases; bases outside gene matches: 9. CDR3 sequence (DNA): TGTGCCAGCTCAGGCGGTGGGACAGCACAGACCCAGTACTTC. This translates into CASSGGGTAQTQYF.

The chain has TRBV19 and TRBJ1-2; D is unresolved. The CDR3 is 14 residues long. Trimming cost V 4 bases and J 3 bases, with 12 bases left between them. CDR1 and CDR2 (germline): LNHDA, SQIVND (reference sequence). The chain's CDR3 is CASSKAQQYYGYTF. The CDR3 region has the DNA TGTGCCAGTAGTAAGGCCCAGCAATACTATGGCTACACCTTC.

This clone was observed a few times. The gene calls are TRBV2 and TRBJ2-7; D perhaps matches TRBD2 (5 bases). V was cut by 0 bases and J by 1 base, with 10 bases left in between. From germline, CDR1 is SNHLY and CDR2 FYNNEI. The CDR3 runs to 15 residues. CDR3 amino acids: CASSEAGVGSYEQYF. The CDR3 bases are TGTGCCAGCAGTGAAGCGGGAGTAGGATCCTACGAGCAGTACTTC.

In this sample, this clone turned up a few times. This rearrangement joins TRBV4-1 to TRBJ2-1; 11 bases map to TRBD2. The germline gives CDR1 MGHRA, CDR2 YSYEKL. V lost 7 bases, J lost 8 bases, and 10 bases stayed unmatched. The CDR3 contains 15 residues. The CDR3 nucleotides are TGCGCCAGCAAGGTAGCGGGAGGGCAAAGTGATGAGCAGTTCTTC. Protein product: CASKVAGGQSDEQFF.